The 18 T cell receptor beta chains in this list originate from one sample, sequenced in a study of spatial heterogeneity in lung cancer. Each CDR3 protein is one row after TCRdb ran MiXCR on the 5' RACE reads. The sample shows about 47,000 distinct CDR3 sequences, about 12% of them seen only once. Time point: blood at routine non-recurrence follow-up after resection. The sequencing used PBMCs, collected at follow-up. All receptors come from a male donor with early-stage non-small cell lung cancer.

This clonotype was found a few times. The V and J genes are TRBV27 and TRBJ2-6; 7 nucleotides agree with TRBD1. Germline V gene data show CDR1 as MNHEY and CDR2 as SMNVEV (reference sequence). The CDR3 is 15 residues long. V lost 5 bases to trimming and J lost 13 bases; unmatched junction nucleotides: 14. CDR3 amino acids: CASSPPDRTGVVLTF. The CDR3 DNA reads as TGTGCCAGCAGTCCCCCGGACAGGACGGGTGTTGTCCTGACTTTC.

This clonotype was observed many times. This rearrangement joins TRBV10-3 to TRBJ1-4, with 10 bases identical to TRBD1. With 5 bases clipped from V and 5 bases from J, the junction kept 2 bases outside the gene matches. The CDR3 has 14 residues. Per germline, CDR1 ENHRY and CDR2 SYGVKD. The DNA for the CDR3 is TGTGCCATCAGTCCGGGACAGGGGAATGAAAAACTGTTTTTT. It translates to CAISPGQGNEKLFF.

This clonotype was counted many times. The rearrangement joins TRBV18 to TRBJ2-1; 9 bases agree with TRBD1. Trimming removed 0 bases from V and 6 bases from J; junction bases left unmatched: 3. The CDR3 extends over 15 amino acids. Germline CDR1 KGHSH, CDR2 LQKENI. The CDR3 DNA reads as TGTGCCAGCTCACCACCGTCGACAGGGGGCAATGAGCAGTTCTTC. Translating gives CASSPPSTGGNEQFF.

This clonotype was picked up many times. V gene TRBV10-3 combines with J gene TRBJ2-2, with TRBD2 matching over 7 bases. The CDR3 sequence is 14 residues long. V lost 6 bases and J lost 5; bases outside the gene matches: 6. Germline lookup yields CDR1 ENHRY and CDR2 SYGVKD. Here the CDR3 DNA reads TGTGCCATCAGAAGCGGGGCAACTACCGGGGAGCTGTTTTTT. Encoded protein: CAIRSGATTGELFF.

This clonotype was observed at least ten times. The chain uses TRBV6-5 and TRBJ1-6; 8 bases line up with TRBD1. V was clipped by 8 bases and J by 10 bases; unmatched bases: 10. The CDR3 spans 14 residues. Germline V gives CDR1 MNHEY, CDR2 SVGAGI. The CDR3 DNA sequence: TGTGCCAGCGGCCGGGGACAGGACGCCTCACCCCTCCACTTT. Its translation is CASGRGQDASPLHF.

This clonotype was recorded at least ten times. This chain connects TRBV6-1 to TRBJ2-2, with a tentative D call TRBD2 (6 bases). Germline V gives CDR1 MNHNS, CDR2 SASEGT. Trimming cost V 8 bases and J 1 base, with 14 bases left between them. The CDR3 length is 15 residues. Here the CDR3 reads CASVWRGRNTGELFF. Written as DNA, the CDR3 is TGTGCCAGCGTCTGGAGGGGACGGAACACCGGGGAGCTGTTTTTT.

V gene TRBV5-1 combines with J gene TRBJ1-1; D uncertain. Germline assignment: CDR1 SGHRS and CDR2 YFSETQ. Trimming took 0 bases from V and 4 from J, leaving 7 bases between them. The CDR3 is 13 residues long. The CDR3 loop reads CASSLVLTTEAFF. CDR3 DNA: TGCGCCAGCAGCTTGGTTCTGACCACTGAAGCTTTCTTT.

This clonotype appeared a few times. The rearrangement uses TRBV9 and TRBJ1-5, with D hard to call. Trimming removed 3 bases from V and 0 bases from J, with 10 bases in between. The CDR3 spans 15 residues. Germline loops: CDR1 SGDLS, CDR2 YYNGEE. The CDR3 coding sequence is TGTGCCAGCAGCGCCGACGGTAATAGCAATCAGCCCCAGCATTTT. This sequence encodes CASSADGNSNQPQHF. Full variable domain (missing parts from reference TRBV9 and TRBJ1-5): DSGVTQTPKHLITATGQRVTLRCSPRSGDLSVYWYQQSLDQGLQFLIQYYNGEERAKGNILERFSAQQFPDLHSELNLSSLELGDSALYFCASSADGNSNQPQHFGDGTRLSIL.

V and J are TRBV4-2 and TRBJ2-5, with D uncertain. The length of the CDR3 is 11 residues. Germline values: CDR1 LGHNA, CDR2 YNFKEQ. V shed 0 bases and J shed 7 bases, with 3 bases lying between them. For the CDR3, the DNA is TGTGCCAGCAGCCAAGACGGGACCCAGTACTTC. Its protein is CASSQDGTQYF.

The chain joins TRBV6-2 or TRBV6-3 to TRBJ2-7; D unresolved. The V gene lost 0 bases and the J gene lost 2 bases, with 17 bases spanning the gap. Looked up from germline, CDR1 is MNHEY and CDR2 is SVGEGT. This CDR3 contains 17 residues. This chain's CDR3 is CASSYSKLPEITYEQYF. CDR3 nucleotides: TGTGCCAGCAGTTACTCGAAACTCCCCGAGATAACCTACGAGCAGTACTTC.

CDR3 sequence: CATSETSGTNEQFF. The CDR3 DNA reads TGTGCCACCAGTGAGACTAGCGGGACCAATGAGCAGTTCTTC. The chain combines TRBV24-1 with TRBJ2-1; 11 bases are a match to TRBD2. This CDR3 contains 14 residues. CDR1 is KGHDR and CDR2 is SFDVKD in the germline V gene. Losses at the gene ends were 4 bases for V and 6 bases for J; bases not matched to a gene: 1.

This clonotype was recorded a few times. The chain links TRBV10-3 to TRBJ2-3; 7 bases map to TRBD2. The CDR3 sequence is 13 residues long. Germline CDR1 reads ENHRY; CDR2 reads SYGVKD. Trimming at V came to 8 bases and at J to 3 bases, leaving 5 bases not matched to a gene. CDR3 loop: CAIHGGGTDTQYF. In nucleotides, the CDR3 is TGTGCCATCCACGGGGGAGGGACAGATACGCAGTATTTT.

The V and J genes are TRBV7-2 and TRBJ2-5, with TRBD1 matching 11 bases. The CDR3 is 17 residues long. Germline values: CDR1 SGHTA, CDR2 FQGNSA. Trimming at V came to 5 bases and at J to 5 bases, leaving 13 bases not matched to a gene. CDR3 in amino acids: CASSILGQGAISETQYF. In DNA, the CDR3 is TGTGCCAGCAGCATCCTCGGACAGGGGGCGATTTCCGAGACCCAGTACTTC. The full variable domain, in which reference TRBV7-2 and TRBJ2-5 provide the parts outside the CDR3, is GAGVSQSPSNKVTEKGKDVELRCDPISGHTALYWYRQSLGQGLEFLIYFQGNSAPDKSGLPSDRFSAERTGGSVSTLTIQRTQQEDSAVYLCASSILGQGAISETQYFGPGTRLLVL.

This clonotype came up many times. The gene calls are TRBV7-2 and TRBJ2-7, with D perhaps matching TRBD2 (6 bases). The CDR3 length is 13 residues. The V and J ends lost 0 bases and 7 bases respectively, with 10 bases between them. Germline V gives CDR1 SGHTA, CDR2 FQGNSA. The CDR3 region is CASSLAREAEQYF. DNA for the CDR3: TGTGCCAGCAGCTTAGCGAGGGAGGCTGAGCAGTACTTC.

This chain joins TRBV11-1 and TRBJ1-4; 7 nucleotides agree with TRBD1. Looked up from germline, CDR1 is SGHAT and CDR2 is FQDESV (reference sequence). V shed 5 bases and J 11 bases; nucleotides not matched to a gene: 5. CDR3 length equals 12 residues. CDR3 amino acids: CASSLQGRKLFF. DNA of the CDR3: TGTGCCAGCAGCCTACAGGGGCGGAAACTGTTTTTT. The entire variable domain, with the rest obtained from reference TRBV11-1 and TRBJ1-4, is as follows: EAEVAQSPRYKITEKSQAVAFWCDPISGHATLYWYRQILGQGPELLVQFQDESVVDDSQLPKDRFSAERLKGVDSTLKIQPAELGDSAMYLCASSLQGRKLFFGSGTQLSVL.

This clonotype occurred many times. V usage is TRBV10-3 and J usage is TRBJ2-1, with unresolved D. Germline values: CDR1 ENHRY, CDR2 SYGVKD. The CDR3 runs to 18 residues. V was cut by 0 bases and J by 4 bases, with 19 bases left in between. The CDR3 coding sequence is TGTGCCATCAGTGAGTCAAGCTTGCCCACCCCTCCTTACAATGAGCAGTTCTTC. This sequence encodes CAISESSLPTPPYNEQFF.

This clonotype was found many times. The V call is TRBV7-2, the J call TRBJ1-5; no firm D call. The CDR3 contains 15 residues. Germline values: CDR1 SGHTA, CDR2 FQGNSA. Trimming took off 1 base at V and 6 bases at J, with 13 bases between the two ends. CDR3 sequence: CASSLGNNNRQPQHF. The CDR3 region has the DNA TGTGCCAGCAGCTTAGGGAACAACAATCGTCAGCCCCAGCATTTT.

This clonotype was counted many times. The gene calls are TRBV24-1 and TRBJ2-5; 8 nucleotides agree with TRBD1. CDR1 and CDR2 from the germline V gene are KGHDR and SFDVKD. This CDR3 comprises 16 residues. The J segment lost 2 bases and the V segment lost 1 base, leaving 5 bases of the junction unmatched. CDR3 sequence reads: CATSDLGQGQQETQYF. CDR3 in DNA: TGTGCCACCAGTGATTTAGGACAGGGACAACAAGAGACCCAGTACTTC.